Listed below are T cell receptor beta chains from one sample, sequenced in a study of shared clonotypes between healthy human individuals. Measured with immunoSEQ multiplex PCR; TCRdb has only the in-frame clones, and not every one. The sample includes roughly 1,600,000 clones, approximately 98.5% of them seen just once. The sequencing input was naive CD4+ T cells sorted from blood. The receptors here all came from a young man in good health. CDR3s include the opening cysteine and the closing phenylalanine or tryptophan. D genes are given only for firm matches. Size values are once, few and many counts, or a class for expanded clones, and some rows have none.

j_call | d_call | v_call | clone_size | cdr3_nt | cdr3_aa
TRBJ2-7 | - | TRBV5-1 | - | TGCGCCAGCAGCTTGGTTGCGGATAGTTACGAGCAGTACTTC | CASSLVADSYEQYF
TRBJ2-5 | TRBD1 | TRBV11-2 | - | TGTGCCAGCAGCTTAGGTCGCACGAGACAGGGACAAGAGACCCAGTACTTC | CASSLGRTRQGQETQYF
TRBJ2-7 | TRBD1 | TRBV29-1 | - | TGCAGCGTTGAAGCCGCCCCCTCCCGGGACAGGGGTTTGGACGAGCAGTACTTC | CSVEAAPSRDRGLDEQYF
TRBJ2-1 | TRBD1 | TRBV4-1 | - | TGCGCCAGCAGCCAAGGAGACAGGGTAGGAAATGAGCAGTTCTTC | CASSQGDRVGNEQFF
TRBJ1-4 | - | TRBV2 | once | TGTGCCAGCAGTGAATCACTCGCCCAGTTTTTT | CASSESLAQFF
TRBJ2-7 | - | TRBV7-7 | - | TGTGCCAGCAGCCCCGGACAGAATCCCTTTGAGCAGTACTTC | CASSPGQNPFEQYF
TRBJ1-1 | - | TRBV9 | - | TGTGCCAGCAGCGTTTTATCTCAAGGGGACACTGAAGCTTTCTTT | CASSVLSQGDTEAFF
TRBJ1-5 | - | TRBV7-2 | - | TGTGCCAGCAGCTTCAGGGTTACTCAGCCCCAGCATTTT | CASSFRVTQPQHF
TRBJ2-1 | TRBD2 | TRBV5-1 | once | TGCGCCAGCAGCCATTTCCCGGGACTAGCGGGAGTCTCCTACAATGAGCAGTTCTTC | CASSHFPGLAGVSYNEQFF
TRBJ2-1 | TRBD2 | TRBV27 | - | TGTGCCAGCAGTTTATCCGGGACTAGCGGGAGGAATGAGCAGTTCTTC | CASSLSGTSGRNEQFF
TRBJ2-3 | - | TRBV7-2 | - | TGTGCCAGCAGCCCGGCCGATACGCAGTATTTT | CASSPADTQYF
TRBJ2-3 | TRBD2 | TRBV7-2 | - | TGTGCCAGCAGCTTAGTAGGTAGCGGGAGGGTTAGCACAGATACGCAGTATTTT | CASSLVGSGRVSTDTQYF
TRBJ1-3 | - | TRBV5-4 | - | TGTGCCAGCCGGCCAGGCACTGGAAACACCATATATTTT | CASRPGTGNTIYF
TRBJ2-2 | TRBD1 | TRBV6-5 | - | TGTGCCAGCAGTAGGGGCAGGGGGTATCCCGGGGAGCTGTTTTTT | CASSRGRGYPGELFF
TRBJ2-2 | - | TRBV9 | - | TGTGCCAGCAGCGCGGGACTTCAAGTCGGGGAGCTGTTTTTT | CASSAGLQVGELFF
TRBJ1-2 | - | TRBV28 | - | TGTGCCAGCAGTTTAAGGGTTGGAGTTTCACTAACCTTC | CASSLRVGVSLTF
TRBJ1-3 | - | TRBV7-2 | - | TGTGCCAGCAGCCCCGGACATCACCCTCAACTCATCTCTGGAAACACCATATATTTT | CASSPGHHPQLISGNTIYF
TRBJ2-5 | - | TRBV7-2 | - | TGTGCCAGCAGCTTAGCGGGAGCCTATCAAGAGACCCAGTACTTC | CASSLAGAYQETQYF
TRBJ2-7 | - | TRBV5-6 | - | TGTGCCAGCAGCCCGCGGGACTACGAGCAGTACTTC | CASSPRDYEQYF
TRBJ2-1 | TRBD2 | TRBV9 | once | TGTGCCAGCAGCGTAGCTACCGGGACTAGCGGGATTACGTACAATGAGCAGTTCTTC | CASSVATGTSGITYNEQFF
TRBJ2-5 | TRBD2 | TRBV5-4 | once | TGTGCCAGCAGCTACGGACTAGCGGGAAAATCAGAGACCCAGTACTTC | CASSYGLAGKSETQYF
TRBJ1-2 | - | TRBV6-5 | - | TGTGCCAGCAGGGACAATAACTATGGCTACACCTTC | CASRDNNYGYTF
TRBJ2-3 | - | TRBV18 | - | TGTGCCAGCTCACCACTGGGGAAAACAGATACGCAGTATTTT | CASSPLGKTDTQYF
TRBJ1-1 | - | TRBV7-9 | - | TGTGCCAGCAGCGACCACGGGGGGGGAGCTAAAGGAGACACTGAAGCTTTCTTT | CASSDHGGGAKGDTEAFF